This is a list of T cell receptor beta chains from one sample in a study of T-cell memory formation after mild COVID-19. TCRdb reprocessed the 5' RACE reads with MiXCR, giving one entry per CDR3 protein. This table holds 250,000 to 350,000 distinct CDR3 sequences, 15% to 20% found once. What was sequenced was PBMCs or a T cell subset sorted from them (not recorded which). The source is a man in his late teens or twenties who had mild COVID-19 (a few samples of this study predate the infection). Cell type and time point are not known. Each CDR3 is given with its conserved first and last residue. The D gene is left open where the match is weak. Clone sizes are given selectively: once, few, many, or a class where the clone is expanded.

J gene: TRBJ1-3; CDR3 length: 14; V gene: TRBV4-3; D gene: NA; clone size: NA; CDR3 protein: CASSQGDSGYTIYF; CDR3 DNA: TGCGCCAGCAGCCAAGGGGACTCAGGATACACCATATATTTT
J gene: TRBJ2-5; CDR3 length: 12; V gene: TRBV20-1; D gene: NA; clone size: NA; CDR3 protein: CSASEGRETQYF; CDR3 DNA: TGCAGTGCTAGCGAGGGCCGGGAGACCCAGTACTTC
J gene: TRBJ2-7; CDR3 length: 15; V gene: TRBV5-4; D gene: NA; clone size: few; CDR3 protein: CASSLKAGASYEQYF; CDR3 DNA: TGTGCCAGCAGCTTGAAGGCGGGGGCCTCCTACGAGCAGTACTTC
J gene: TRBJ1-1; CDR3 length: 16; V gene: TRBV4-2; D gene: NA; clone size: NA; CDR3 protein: CASSQAGSLRNTEAFF; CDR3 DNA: TGTGCCAGCAGCCAAGCCGGGTCCTTGAGGAACACTGAAGCTTTCTTT
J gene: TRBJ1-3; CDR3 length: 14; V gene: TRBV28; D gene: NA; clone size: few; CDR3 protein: CASLGANSGNTIYF; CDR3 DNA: TGTGCCAGCCTTGGAGCCAACTCTGGAAACACCATATATTTT
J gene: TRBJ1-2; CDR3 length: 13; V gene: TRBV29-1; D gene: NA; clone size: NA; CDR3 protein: CSVDYEGVYGYTF; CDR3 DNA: TGCAGCGTTGATTATGAGGGCGTATATGGCTACACCTTC
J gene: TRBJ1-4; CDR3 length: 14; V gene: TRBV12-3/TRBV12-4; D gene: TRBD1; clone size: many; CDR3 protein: CASSPTGVVEKLFF; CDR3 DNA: TGTGCCAGCAGCCCGACAGGGGTAGTGGAAAAACTGTTTTTT
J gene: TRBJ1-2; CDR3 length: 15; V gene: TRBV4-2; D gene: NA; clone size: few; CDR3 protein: CASSQDGGPSYGYTF; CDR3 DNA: TGTGCCAGCAGCCAAGATGGGGGACCGAGCTATGGCTACACCTTC
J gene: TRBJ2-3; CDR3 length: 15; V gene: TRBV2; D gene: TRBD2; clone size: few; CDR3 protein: CASSALAGGRDTQYF; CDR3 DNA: TGTGCCAGCAGTGCCCTAGCGGGGGGGCGTGATACGCAGTATTTT
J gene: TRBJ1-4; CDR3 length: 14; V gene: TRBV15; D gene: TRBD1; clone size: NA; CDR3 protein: CATSPDRGREKLFF; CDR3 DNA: TGTGCCACCAGCCCTGACAGGGGGCGCGAAAAACTGTTTTTT
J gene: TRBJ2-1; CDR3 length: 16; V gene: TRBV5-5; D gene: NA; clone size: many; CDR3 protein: CASSLDQGSSYNEQFF; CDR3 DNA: TGTGCCAGCAGCTTGGATCAGGGTAGCTCCTACAATGAGCAGTTCTTC
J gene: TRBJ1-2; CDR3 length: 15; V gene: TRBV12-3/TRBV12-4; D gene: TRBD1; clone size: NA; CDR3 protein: CASSPGQGPNYGYTF; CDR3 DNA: TGTGCCAGCAGTCCCGGACAGGGGCCTAACTATGGCTACACCTTC
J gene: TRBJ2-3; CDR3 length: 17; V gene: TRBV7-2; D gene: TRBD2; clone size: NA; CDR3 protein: CASSTAGTSGYTDTQYF; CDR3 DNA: TGTGCCAGCAGCACCGCCGGGACTAGCGGGTACACAGATACGCAGTATTTT
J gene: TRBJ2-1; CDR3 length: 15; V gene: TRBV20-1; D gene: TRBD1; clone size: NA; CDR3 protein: CSARDLTGYYNEQFF; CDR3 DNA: TGCAGTGCTAGAGATTTGACAGGGTACTACAATGAGCAGTTCTTC
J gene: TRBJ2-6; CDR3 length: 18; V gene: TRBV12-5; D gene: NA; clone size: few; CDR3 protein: CASGLVNLPGSGANVLTF; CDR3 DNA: TGTGCTAGTGGTTTGGTAAACCTCCCGGGGTCTGGGGCCAACGTCCTGACTTTC
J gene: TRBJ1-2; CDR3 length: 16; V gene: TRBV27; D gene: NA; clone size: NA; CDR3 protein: CASSLVQPGANYGYTF; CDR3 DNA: TGTGCCAGCAGTTTAGTCCAGCCCGGAGCTAACTATGGCTACACCTTC
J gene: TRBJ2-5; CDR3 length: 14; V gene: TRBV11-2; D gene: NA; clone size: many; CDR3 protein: CASSLDGNGETQYF; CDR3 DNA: TGTGCCAGCAGCTTAGATGGGAATGGAGAGACCCAGTACTTC
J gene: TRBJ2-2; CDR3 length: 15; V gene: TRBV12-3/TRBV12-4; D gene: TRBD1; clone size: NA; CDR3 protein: CASSYNPGGTGELFF; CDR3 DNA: TGTGCCAGCAGTTACAATCCAGGGGGCACCGGGGAGCTGTTTTTT
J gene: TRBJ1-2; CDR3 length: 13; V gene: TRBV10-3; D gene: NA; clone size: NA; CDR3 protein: CAISAEEFYGYTF; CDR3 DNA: TGTGCCATCAGTGCTGAGGAGTTCTATGGCTACACCTTC
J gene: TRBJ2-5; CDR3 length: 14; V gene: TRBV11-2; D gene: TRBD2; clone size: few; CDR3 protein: CASSPRAGRETQYF; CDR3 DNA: TGTGCCAGCAGCCCCAGAGCGGGGCGAGAGACCCAGTACTTC
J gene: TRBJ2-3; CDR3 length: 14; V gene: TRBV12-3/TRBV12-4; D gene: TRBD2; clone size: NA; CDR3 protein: CASRPGGALNTQYF; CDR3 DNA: TGTGCCAGCAGACCGGGGGGGGCCCTAAATACGCAGTATTTT